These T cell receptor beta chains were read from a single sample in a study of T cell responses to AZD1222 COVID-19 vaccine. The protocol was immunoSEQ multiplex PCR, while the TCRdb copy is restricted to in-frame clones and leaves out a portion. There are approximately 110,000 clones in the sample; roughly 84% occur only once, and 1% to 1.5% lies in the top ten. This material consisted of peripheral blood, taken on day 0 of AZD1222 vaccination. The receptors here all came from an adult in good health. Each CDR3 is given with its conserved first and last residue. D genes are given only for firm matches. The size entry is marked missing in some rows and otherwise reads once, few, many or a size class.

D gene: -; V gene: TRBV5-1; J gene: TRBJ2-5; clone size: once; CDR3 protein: CASRPTTDSTQYF; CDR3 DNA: TGCGCCAGCAGACCAACAACCGACAGTACCCAGTACTTC
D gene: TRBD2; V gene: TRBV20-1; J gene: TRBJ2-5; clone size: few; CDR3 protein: CSASLVAGQETQYF; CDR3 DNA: TGCAGTGCTAGTCTGGTAGCGGGACAAGAGACCCAGTACTTC
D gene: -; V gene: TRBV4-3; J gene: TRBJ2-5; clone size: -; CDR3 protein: CASCGGEEQETQYF; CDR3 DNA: TGCGCCAGTTGTGGCGGGGAAGAACAAGAGACCCAGTACTTC
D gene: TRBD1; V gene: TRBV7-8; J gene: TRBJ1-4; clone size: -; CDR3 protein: CASSSTQGADNEKLFF; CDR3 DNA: TGTGCCAGCAGCTCGACGCAGGGGGCTGATAATGAAAAACTGTTTTTT
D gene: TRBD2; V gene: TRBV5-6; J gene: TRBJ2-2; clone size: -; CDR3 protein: CASQLAGAVTGELFF; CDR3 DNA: TGTGCCAGCCAGCTAGCGGGGGCCGTCACCGGGGAGCTGTTTTTT
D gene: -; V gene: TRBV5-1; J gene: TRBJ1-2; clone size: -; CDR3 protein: CASSSVGDTYGYTF; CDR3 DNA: TGCGCCAGCAGCTCGGTCGGGGACACCTATGGCTACACCTTC
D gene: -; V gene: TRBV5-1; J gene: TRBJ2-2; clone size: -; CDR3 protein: CASSDYLRTANTGELFF; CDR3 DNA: TGCGCCAGCAGCGACTACCTCCGGACGGCGAACACCGGGGAGCTGTTTTTT
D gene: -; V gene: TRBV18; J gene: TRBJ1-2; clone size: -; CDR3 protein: CASSPSDNHYGYTF; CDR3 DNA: TGTGCCAGCTCACCATCGGACAATCACTATGGCTACACCTTC
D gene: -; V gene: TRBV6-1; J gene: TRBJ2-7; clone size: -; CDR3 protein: CASSESHPTYEQYF; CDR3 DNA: TGTGCCAGCAGTGAATCACACCCCACCTACGAGCAGTACTTC
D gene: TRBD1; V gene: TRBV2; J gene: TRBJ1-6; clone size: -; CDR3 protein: CATGQGVGPLHF; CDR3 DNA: TGTGCCACCGGACAGGGCGTTGGTCCCCTCCACTTT
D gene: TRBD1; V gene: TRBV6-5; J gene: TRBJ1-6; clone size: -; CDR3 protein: CASWFGTDYSPLHF; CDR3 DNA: TGTGCCAGCTGGTTCGGGACAGATTATTCACCCCTCCACTTT
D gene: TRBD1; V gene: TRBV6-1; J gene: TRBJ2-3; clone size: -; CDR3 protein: CASSDRGRTDTQYF; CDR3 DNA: TGTGCCAGCAGTGACAGGGGGCGCACAGATACGCAGTATTTT
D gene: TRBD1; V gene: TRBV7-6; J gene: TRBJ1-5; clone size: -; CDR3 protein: CASSPGQGHQPQHF; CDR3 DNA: TGTGCCAGCAGCCCGGGACAGGGCCATCAGCCCCAGCATTTT
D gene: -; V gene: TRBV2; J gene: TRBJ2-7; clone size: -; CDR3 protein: CASSVGGYEQYF; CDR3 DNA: TGTGCCAGCAGTGTAGGGGGCTACGAGCAGTACTTC
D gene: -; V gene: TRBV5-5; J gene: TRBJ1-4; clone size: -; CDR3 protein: CASSLGRPDEKLFF; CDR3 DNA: TGTGCCAGCAGCTTAGGGAGGCCCGATGAAAAACTGTTTTTT
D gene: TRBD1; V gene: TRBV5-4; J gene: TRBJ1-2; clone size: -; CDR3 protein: CASSFQGDANYGYTF; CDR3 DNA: TGTGCCAGCAGCTTCCAGGGGGACGCTAACTATGGCTACACCTTC
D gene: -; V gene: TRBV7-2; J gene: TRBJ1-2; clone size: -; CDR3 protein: CASSLGVGNVGYTF; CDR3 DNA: TGTGCCAGCAGCTTAGGGGTCGGCAATGTAGGCTACACCTTC
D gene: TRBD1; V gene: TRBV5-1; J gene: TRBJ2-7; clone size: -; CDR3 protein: CASSTGDRYEQYF; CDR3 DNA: TGCGCCAGCAGCACTGGGGACAGGTACGAGCAGTACTTC
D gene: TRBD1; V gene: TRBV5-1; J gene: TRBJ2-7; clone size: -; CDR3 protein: CASSPPPGQGSYEQYF; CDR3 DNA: TGCGCCAGCAGCCCCCCCCCGGGACAGGGGTCCTACGAGCAGTACTTC
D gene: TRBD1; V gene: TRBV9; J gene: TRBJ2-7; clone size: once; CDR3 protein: CASSRTGSGEQYF; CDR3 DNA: TGTGCCAGCAGCCGGACAGGGTCGGGAGAGCAGTACTTC
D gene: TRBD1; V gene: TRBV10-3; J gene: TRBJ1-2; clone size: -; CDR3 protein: CAISERVVAGGVDGYTF; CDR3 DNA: TGTGCCATCAGTGAGAGGGTCGTGGCAGGGGGCGTCGATGGCTACACCTTC
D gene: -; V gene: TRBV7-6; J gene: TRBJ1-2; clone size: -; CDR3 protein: CASSSSQGLNGYTF; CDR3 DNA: TGTGCCAGCAGCTCCTCGCAGGGATTGAATGGCTACACCTTC
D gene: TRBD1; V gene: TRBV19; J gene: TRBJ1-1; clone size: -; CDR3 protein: CASSIGDRVGTEAFF; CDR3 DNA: TGTGCCAGTAGTATAGGGGACAGGGTTGGCACTGAAGCTTTCTTT
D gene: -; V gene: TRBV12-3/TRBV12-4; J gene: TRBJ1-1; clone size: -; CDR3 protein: CASSLGPDTEAFF; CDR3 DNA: TGTGCCAGCAGTCTGGGACCTGATACTGAAGCTTTCTTT
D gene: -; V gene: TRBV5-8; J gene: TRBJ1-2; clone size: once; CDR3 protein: CASSLEGYGYTF; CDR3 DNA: TGTGCCAGCAGCTTGGAAGGGTATGGCTACACCTTC
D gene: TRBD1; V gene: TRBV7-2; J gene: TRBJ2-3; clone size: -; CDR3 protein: CASSSPPGQLDTQYF; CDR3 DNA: TGTGCCAGCAGCTCTCCCCCGGGACAGTTAGATACGCAGTATTTT
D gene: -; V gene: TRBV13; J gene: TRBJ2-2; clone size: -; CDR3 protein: CASSRLNTGELFF; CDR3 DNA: TGTGCCAGCAGCCGATTAAACACCGGGGAGCTGTTTTTT
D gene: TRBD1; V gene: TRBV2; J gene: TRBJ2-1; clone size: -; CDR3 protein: CASSGDRGSYNEQFF; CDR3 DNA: TGTGCCAGCAGTGGGGACAGGGGCTCCTACAATGAGCAGTTCTTC
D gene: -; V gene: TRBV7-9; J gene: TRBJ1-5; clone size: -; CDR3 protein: CASSADLGLGQPQHF; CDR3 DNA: TGTGCCAGCAGCGCGGACCTCGGGCTTGGGCAGCCCCAGCATTTT
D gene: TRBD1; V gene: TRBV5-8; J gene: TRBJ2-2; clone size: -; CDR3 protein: CASSSSDRFNPGELFF; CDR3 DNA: TGTGCCAGCAGCTCCTCGGACAGGTTCAACCCCGGGGAGCTGTTTTTT
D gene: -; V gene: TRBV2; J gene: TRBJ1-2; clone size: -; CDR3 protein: CASSPREGNYGYTF; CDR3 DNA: TGTGCCAGCAGCCCGAGGGAGGGGAACTATGGCTACACCTTC
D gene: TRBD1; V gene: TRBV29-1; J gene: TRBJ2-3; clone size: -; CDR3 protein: CSVPTARGRNTQYF; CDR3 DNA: TGCAGCGTCCCCACCGCCAGGGGGCGTAATACGCAGTATTTT
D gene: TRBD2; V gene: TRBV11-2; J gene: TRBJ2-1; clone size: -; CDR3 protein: CASSLASGGPYEQFF; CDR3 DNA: TGTGCCAGCAGCTTAGCGTCGGGGGGGCCTTATGAGCAGTTCTTC
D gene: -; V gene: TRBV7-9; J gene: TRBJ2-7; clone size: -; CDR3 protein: CASSGWTASSYEQYF; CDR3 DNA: TGTGCCAGCAGCGGATGGACAGCGAGCTCCTACGAGCAGTACTTC
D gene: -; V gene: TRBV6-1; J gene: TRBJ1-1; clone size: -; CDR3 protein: CASIPWREMNTEAFF; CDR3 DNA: TGTGCCAGCATCCCCTGGAGGGAGATGAACACTGAAGCTTTCTTT
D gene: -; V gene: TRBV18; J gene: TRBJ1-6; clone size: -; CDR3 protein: CASSQPLEPLHF; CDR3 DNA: TGTGCCAGCTCCCAACCCCTGGAGCCCCTCCACTTT
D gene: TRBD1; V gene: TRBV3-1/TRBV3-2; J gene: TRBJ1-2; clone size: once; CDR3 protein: CASSPDRGYGYTF; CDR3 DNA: TGTGCCAGCAGCCCCGACAGGGGCTATGGCTACACCTTC
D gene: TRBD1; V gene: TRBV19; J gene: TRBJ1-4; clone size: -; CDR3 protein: CASTTGTINEKLFF; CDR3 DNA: TGTGCCAGTACGACAGGGACGATCAATGAAAAACTGTTTTTT
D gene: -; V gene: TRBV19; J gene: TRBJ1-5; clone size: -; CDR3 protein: CAREPESNQPQHF; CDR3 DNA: TGTGCCAGGGAACCCGAGAGCAATCAGCCCCAGCATTTT
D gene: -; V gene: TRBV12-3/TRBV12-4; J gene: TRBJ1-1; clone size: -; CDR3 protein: CASSFIQGTEAFF; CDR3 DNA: TGTGCCAGCAGTTTTATCCAGGGGACTGAAGCTTTCTTT
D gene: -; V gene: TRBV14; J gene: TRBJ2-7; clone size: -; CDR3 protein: CASSQVRMGEQYF; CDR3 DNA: TGTGCCAGCAGCCAAGTACGGATGGGCGAGCAGTACTTC
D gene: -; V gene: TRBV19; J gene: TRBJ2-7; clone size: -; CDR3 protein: CASGPGGGPYEQYF; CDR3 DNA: TGTGCCAGCGGACCGGGGGGCGGTCCCTACGAGCAGTACTTC
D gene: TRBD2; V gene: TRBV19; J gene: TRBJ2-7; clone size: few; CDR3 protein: CASRPISGESDEQYF; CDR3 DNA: TGTGCCAGTAGACCAATTAGCGGGGAATCAGACGAGCAGTACTTC
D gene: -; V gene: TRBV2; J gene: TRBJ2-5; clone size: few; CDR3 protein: CASSGAQETQYF; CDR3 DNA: TGTGCCAGCAGCGGGGCCCAAGAGACCCAGTACTTC
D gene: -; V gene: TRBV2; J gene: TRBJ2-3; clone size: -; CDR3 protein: CASIQGLVDTQYF; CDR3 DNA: TGTGCCAGCATACAGGGTTTAGTAGATACGCAGTATTTT
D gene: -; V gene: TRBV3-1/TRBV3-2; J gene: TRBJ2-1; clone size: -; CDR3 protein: CASSHRDGSSYNEQFF; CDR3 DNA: TGTGCCAGCAGCCACAGGGACGGGAGCTCCTACAATGAGCAGTTCTTC
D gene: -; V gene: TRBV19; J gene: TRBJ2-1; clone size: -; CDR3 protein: CASRGYGYNEQFF; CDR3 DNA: TGTGCCAGTAGGGGGTACGGCTACAATGAGCAGTTCTTC
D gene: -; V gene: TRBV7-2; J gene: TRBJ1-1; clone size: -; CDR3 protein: CASSLVAGAPEAFF; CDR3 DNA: TGTGCCAGCAGCTTAGTCGCAGGGGCCCCTGAAGCTTTCTTT
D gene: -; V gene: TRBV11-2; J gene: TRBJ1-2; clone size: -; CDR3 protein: CASSSSWYRANYGYTF; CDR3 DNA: TGTGCCAGCAGCTCAAGCTGGTATAGGGCGAACTATGGCTACACCTTC
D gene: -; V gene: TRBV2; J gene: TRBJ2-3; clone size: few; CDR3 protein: CASSVLGQKSRAQYF; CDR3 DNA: TGTGCCAGCAGTGTCCTAGGGCAGAAGTCCAGAGCGCAGTATTTT
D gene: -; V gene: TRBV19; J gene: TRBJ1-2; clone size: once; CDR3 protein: CASSPTVGYGYTF; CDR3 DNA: TGTGCCAGTAGCCCCACGGTTGGCTATGGCTACACCTTC
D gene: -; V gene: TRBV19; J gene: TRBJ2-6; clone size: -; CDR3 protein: CASSIGRPSGANVLTF; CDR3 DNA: TGTGCCAGTAGTATAGGTCGACCCTCTGGGGCCAACGTCCTGACTTTC
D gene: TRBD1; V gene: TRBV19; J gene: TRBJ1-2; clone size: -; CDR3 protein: CATTPGQGFHDTF; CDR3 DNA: TGTGCCACCACACCGGGACAGGGGTTTCACGACACCTTC